A selection of T cell receptor beta chains follows, all from one sample in a study of CD8 T cells in Susac syndrome. In TCRdb, the immunoSEQ multiplex PCR reads were re-called with MiXCR into one record per CDR3 protein. The sample contains approximately 120,000 distinct CDR3 sequences, about 95% of which appear only once. The specimen was CD8+ T cells from PBMCs. These receptors were collected from a human donor with Susac syndrome. The CDR3 runs from the conserved cysteine through the conserved F or W. The D gene is left open where the match is weak. Rows may omit the clone size; those that give it use once, few, many or a size class.

V gene,clone size,CDR3 length,D gene,J gene,CDR3 protein,CDR3 DNA
TRBV27,-,13,-,TRBJ1-2,CASSLTENYGYTF,TGTGCCAGCAGTTTGACAGAGAACTATGGCTACACCTTC
TRBV12-3/TRBV12-4,-,15,-,TRBJ1-2,CASSFWAESNYGYTF,TGTGCCAGCAGTTTTTGGGCAGAAAGTAACTATGGCTACACCTTC
TRBV7-9,-,12,TRBD1,TRBJ1-5,CASSRGGQPQHF,TGTGCCAGCAGCCGAGGGGGCCAGCCCCAGCATTTT
TRBV15,-,16,-,TRBJ1-2,CATSRDLGGPNYGYTF,TGTGCCACCAGCAGAGATCTTGGCGGACCTAACTATGGCTACACCTTC
TRBV9,-,14,-,TRBJ2-1,CASSIGTSDNEQFF,TGTGCCAGCAGCATCGGGACTTCCGACAATGAGCAGTTCTTC
TRBV20-1,-,15,TRBD2,TRBJ2-1,CSANTAGNDYNEQFF,TGCAGTGCGAACACAGCGGGAAACGATTACAATGAGCAGTTCTTC
TRBV30,-,12,-,TRBJ1-4,CAWSVLREKLFF,TGTGCCTGGAGCGTGCTCCGGGAAAAACTGTTTTTT
TRBV20-1,-,15,-,TRBJ2-7,CSARRGNQGVYEQYF,TGCAGTGCCCGGCGTGGCAACCAGGGAGTCTACGAGCAGTACTTC
TRBV4-3,-,15,TRBD2,TRBJ2-7,CASSPGLVSNYEQYF,TGCGCCAGCAGCCCGGGACTAGTATCGAACTACGAGCAGTACTTC
TRBV28,once,16,TRBD2,TRBJ2-1,CASSPPTSELGDEQFF,TGTGCCAGCAGTCCCCCGACTAGCGAGTTGGGGGATGAGCAGTTCTTC
TRBV6-5,-,15,TRBD1,TRBJ1-4,CASSPEGASNEKLFF,TGTGCCAGCAGTCCGGAGGGGGCCTCTAATGAAAAACTGTTTTTT
TRBV28,-,16,TRBD2,TRBJ2-2,CASSMRGGLSGGELFF,TGTGCCAGCAGTATGCGCGGGGGGCTCTCCGGCGGGGAGCTGTTTTTT
TRBV4-2,-,15,-,TRBJ2-1,CASSQDPSEYNEQFF,TGTGCCAGCAGCCAAGACCCTAGCGAGTACAATGAGCAGTTCTTC
TRBV5-1,-,14,-,TRBJ1-2,CASSLEFSNYGYTF,TGCGCCAGCAGCTTGGAATTTAGTAACTATGGCTACACCTTC
TRBV5-1,once,17,TRBD1,TRBJ2-3,CASSLRMGQGSTDTQYF,TGCGCCAGCAGCTTGAGAATGGGACAGGGAAGCACAGATACGCAGTATTTT
TRBV4-3,-,15,-,TRBJ2-7,CASSQLRTSRYEQYF,TGCGCCAGCAGCCAACTCCGGACCTCTAGGTACGAGCAGTACTTC
TRBV30,-,14,-,TRBJ2-3,CAWTISRVSDTQYF,TGTGCCTGGACCATTTCTAGGGTTTCAGATACGCAGTATTTT
TRBV5-6,-,19,TRBD2,TRBJ2-1,CASSPRGLAGGSSYNEQFF,TGTGCCAGCAGCCCCCGTGGACTAGCGGGAGGGAGCTCCTACAATGAGCAGTTCTTC
TRBV10-2,once,11,-,TRBJ2-7,CASRQGAEQYF,TGCGCCAGCAGACAGGGAGCCGAGCAGTACTTC
TRBV10-3,-,12,-,TRBJ2-4,CAISNGGSIQYF,TGTGCCATCAGTAACGGAGGGAGCATTCAGTACTTC
TRBV29-1,-,14,-,TRBJ2-7,CSVEDPGEPYEQYF,TGCAGCGTTGAAGATCCCGGGGAACCCTACGAGCAGTACTTC
TRBV28,-,16,TRBD1,TRBJ2-3,CASSLHGTGSTDTQYF,TGTGCCAGCAGTTTACACGGGACAGGGAGCACAGATACGCAGTATTTT
TRBV13,-,18,TRBD1,TRBJ2-7,CASSPLSGTDDLSYEQYF,TGTGCCAGCAGCCCCTTATCCGGGACAGATGACCTCTCCTACGAGCAGTACTTC
TRBV7-8,-,14,TRBD2,TRBJ2-1,CASSFTGLGYEQFF,TGTGCCAGCAGCTTTACGGGACTAGGATATGAGCAGTTCTTC
TRBV2,-,14,-,TRBJ2-1,CAELGRGTDNEQFF,TGTGCCGAACTGGGACGGGGAACCGACAATGAGCAGTTCTTC
TRBV4-3,-,17,-,TRBJ2-1,CASSQDGGLTGSDEQFF,TGCGCCAGCAGCCAAGACGGGGGGCTCACGGGTTCGGATGAGCAGTTCTTC
TRBV28,-,15,-,TRBJ1-5,CASSSEGGGDQPQHF,TGTGCCAGCAGTTCGGAGGGTGGTGGAGATCAGCCCCAGCATTTT
TRBV9,-,19,TRBD2,TRBJ2-1,CASSGVLAGGRQQAGEQFF,TGTGCCAGCAGCGGGGTCTTGGCGGGGGGGAGACAACAAGCAGGTGAGCAGTTCTTC
TRBV14,-,14,TRBD1,TRBJ2-7,CASSQRQGPYEQYF,TGTGCCAGCAGCCAGCGACAGGGGCCCTACGAGCAGTACTTC
TRBV6-1,few,15,TRBD2,TRBJ2-5,CASSELAGGQETQYF,TGTGCCAGCAGTGAACTAGCGGGGGGGCAAGAGACCCAGTACTTC
TRBV7-8,-,16,TRBD1,TRBJ2-7,CASSSERQGSSYEQYF,TGTGCCAGCAGCTCGGAACGACAGGGGAGCTCCTACGAGCAGTACTTC
TRBV21-1,-,17,-,TRBJ2-2,CASSMTGCDGLSGELFF,TGTGCCAGCAGTATGACAGGGTGCGATGGATTATCCGGGGAGCTGTTTTTT
TRBV2,once,15,-,TRBJ2-5,CASNKVTGVQETQYF,TGTGCCAGCAATAAAGTGACAGGAGTACAAGAGACCCAGTACTTC
TRBV13,-,13,-,TRBJ1-1,CASSLEGNTEAFF,TGTGCCAGCAGCTTAGAGGGGAACACTGAAGCTTTCTTT
TRBV30,-,14,TRBD1,TRBJ2-2,CAWSRGPNTGELFF,TGTGCCTGGAGTAGGGGGCCCAACACCGGGGAGCTGTTTTTT
TRBV6-2/TRBV6-3,-,15,-,TRBJ1-1,CASSYGFGGDPEAFF,TGTGCCAGCAGTTACGGATTTGGAGGGGACCCTGAAGCTTTCTTT
TRBV5-6,-,11,-,TRBJ2-1,CASSSRDEQFF,TGTGCCAGCAGCAGCCGGGATGAGCAGTTCTTC
TRBV30,-,14,TRBD1,TRBJ1-1,CAWSAGQGVTEAFF,TGTGCCTGGAGCGCGGGACAGGGGGTAACTGAAGCTTTCTTT
TRBV7-3,-,15,TRBD2,TRBJ2-3,CASSSRLAGTDTQYF,TGTGCCAGCAGCTCTCGACTAGCGGGCACAGATACGCAGTATTTT